This T cell receptor beta chain was identified in a study of CD8 T cells in Susac syndrome. Roughly 0.45 to 1 ug RNA was reverse transcribed with random hexamers. TCRdb passed the immunoSEQ multiplex PCR reads through MiXCR, listing each CDR3 protein once. The table records some 200,000 distinct CDR3 sequences, roughly 95% of them present only once. After removal of 7 bases from V and 4 bases from J, the junction contained 6 bases not matched to a gene. CDR1 and CDR2 from the germline V gene are SGHTA and FQGTGA. This CDR3 has 15 residues. The clonotype was recovered from a human donor with Susac syndrome. Input material: CD4+ T cells from PBMCs. The chain carries TRBV7-3 and TRBJ2-2; 10 bases are a match to TRBD1. The CDR3 sequence is CASTPGTGVTGELFF. In nucleotides, the CDR3 is TGTGCCAGCACCCCCGGGACAGGGGTCACCGGGGAGCTGTTTTTT.